This T cell receptor beta chain was observed in a study of response to subunit inactivated influenza vaccine. The CDR3 is 18 residues long. J gave up 2 bases and V 2 bases, and 9 bases lay outside the gene matches. TCRdb recomputed calls from the RT-PCR reads with MiXCR, one row per CDR3 protein. The sample records about 650,000 distinct CDR3 sequences, around 15% being singletons. This clonotype was seen once. What it recognizes is unknown. Broader study findings: Each seasonal flu vaccination may recruit only limited new T cells, authors suggested.

The starting material was PBMCs from blood, obtained around 15 days before vaccination. The TCR comes from a man aged 50-59 years who received an inactivated influenza vaccine. V is TRBV23-1 and J is TRBJ2-7, with 13 bases identical to TRBD2. TRBV23-1 is classed as an ORF, of uncertain function. CDR3 sequence: CASSQPTGLAGVAYEQYF. CDR3 nucleotide sequence: TGCGCCAGCAGTCAACCCACCGGACTAGCGGGAGTCGCCTACGAGCAGTACTTC.